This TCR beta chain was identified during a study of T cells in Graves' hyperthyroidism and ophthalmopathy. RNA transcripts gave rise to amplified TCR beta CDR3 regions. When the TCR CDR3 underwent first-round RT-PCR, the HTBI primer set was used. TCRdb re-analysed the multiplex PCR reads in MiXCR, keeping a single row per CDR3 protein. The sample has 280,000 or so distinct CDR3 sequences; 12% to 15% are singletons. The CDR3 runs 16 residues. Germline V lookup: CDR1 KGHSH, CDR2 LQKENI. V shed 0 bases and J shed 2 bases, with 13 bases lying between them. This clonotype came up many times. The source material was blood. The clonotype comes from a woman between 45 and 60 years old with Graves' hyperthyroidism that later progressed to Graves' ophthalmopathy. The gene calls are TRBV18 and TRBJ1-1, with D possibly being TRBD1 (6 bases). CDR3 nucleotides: TGTGCCAGCTCACCACCGTGGGGGCGCGGAAACACTGAAGCTTTCTTT. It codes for CASSPPWGRGNTEAFF. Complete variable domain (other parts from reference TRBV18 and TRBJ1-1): NAGVMQNPRHLVRRRGQEARLRCSPMKGHSHVYWYRQLPEEGLKFMVYLQKENIIDESGMPKERFSAEFPKEGPSILRIQQVVRGDSAAYFCASSPPWGRGNTEAFFGQGTRLTVV.